The subject of this entry is one T cell receptor beta chain. This specimen comes from a study of blood T cell repertoires in COVID-19. The V end was cut by 3 bases, the J end by 2 bases, with 12 bases between. CDR1 is ENHRY, CDR2 SYGVKD, per germline. The CDR3 runs 15 residues. Generated by immunoSEQ multiplex PCR, the TCRdb table keeps only in-frame clones and is missing some. Of about 260,000 clones listed, 87% are singletons. The receptor was derived from a woman in her thirties or forties who had recovered from COVID-19. Material: peripheral blood. The V gene is TRBV10-3, the J gene TRBJ2-3; a weak D match, TRBD1 (5 bases). CDR3 nucleotide sequence: TGTGCCATCAGTGATGAGGACACGGACACAGATACGCAGTATTTT. Its translation: CAISDEDTDTDTQYF.